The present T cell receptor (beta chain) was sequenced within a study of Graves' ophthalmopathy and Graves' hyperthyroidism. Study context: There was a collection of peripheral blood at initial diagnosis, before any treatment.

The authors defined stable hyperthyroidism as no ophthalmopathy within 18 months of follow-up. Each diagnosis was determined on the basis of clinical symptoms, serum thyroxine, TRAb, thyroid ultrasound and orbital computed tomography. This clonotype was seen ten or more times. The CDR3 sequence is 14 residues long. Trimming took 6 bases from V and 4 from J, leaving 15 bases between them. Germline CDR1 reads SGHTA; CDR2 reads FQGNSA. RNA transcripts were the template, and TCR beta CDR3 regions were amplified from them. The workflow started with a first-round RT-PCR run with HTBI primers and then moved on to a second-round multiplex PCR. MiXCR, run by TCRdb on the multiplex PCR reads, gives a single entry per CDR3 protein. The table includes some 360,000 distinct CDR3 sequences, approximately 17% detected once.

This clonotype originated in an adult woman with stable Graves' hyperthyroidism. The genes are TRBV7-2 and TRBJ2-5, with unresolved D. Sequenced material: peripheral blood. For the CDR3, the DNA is TGTGCCAGCAGTTTTGACTTAAGCTCAGAGACCCAGTACTTC. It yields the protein CASSFDLSSETQYF.